One and the same sample provided the 9 T cell receptor beta chains below, sequenced in a study of CD8 T cells in ankylosing spondylitis (dated by TCRdb to about 2017). The receptor library was made with 5' RACE. TCRdb shows the sequencer as Illumina HiSeq 2500. Starting from the raw public reads, TCRdb applied fastp trimming at Q25, assembled clones with MiXCR and retained in-frame beta chains. Rows are unified per CDR3 protein, each entry keeping the most common DNA and genes. Present in this sample are around 230,000 distinct CDR3 sequences, 8% to 9.5% of which were seen just once. Clones ranked in the top ten supply over 6.5% of the sample. The sample comprised blood, either unsorted or a sorted T cell fraction (not recorded which). The receptors here all came from a male donor with ankylosing spondylitis or in good health (not recorded which).

The J gene is TRBJ2-5, the V gene TRBV20-1, with D tentatively TRBD2 (5 bases). Germline loops: CDR1 DFQATT, CDR2 SNEGSKA (reference sequence). The CDR3 consists of 13 residues. Trimming removed 3 bases from V and 5 bases from J, with 13 bases in between. This CDR3 reads CSASPQPGETQYF. The CDR3 DNA sequence: TGCAGTGCTAGTCCCCAACCGGGGGAGACCCAGTACTTC.

This clonotype came up many times. The chain employs TRBV9 and TRBJ2-5; D is possibly TRBD1 (7 bases). The V gene lost 4 bases and the J gene lost 5 bases, with 12 bases spanning the gap. Germline assignment: CDR1 SGDLS and CDR2 YYNGEE. The CDR3 length is 13 residues. The CDR3 coding sequence is TGTGCCAGCAGCTGGGACAGCGGGGAGACCCAGTACTTC. It encodes CASSWDSGETQYF.

Many counts were recorded for this clonotype. The chain carries TRBV20-1 and TRBJ1-5; TRBD1 is a possible D gene (6 bases). The CDR3 has 14 amino acids. CDR1 is DFQATT and CDR2 is SNEGSKA in the germline V gene (reference sequence). The germline V and J ends were trimmed by 6 bases and 3 bases, with 15 bases remaining between them. The CDR3 sequence is CSATIGQLNQPQHF. CDR3 coding DNA: TGCAGTGCCACAATCGGACAGCTCAATCAGCCCCAGCATTTT.

This clonotype was seen many times. This chain links TRBV5-1 with TRBJ1-2; D gene ambiguous. V was pared by 4 bases and J by 1 base, with 11 bases between. The CDR3 spans 14 residues. Germline V gene lookup returns CDR1 SGHRS and CDR2 YFSETQ. The CDR3 is CASSPDGFNYGYTF. In DNA form, the CDR3 reads TGCGCCAGCAGCCCGGACGGCTTTAACTATGGCTACACCTTC. Supplemented by reference TRBV5-1 and TRBJ1-2, the full variable domain reads KAGVTQTPRYLIKTRGQQVTLSCSPISGHRSVSWYQQTPGQGLQFLFEYFSETQRNKGNFPGRFSGRQFSNSRSEMNVSTLELGDSALYLCASSPDGFNYGYTFGSGTRLTVV.

The table lists this clonotype with a few counts. The chain uses TRBV7-9 and TRBJ2-1; D not certain. V lost 5 bases and J 12 bases, leaving 17 bases between the germline ends. The CDR3 is made up of 13 amino acids. From germline, CDR1 is SEHNR and CDR2 FQNEAQ (reference sequence). In DNA, the CDR3 is TGTGCCAGCAGCCCCCCAGCAGGAAAGGCGCAGTTCTTC. Translated: CASSPPAGKAQFF.

This clonotype was observed a few times. The rearrangement joins TRBV27 to TRBJ2-7, with 11 bases identical to TRBD2. CDR1 and CDR2 (germline): MNHEY, SMNVEV (reference sequence). After removal of 5 bases from V and 0 bases from J, the junction contained 6 bases not matched to a gene. CDR3 length: 16 residues. The CDR3: CASSAPGTSGSYEQYF. The CDR3 bases are TGTGCCAGCAGTGCCCCCGGGACTAGCGGCTCCTACGAGCAGTACTTC.

This clonotype was seen ten or more times. This sequence joins TRBV12-3 or TRBV12-4 and TRBJ2-7; no clear D. The CDR3 length is 14 residues. Trimming stripped 7 bases from V and 1 base from J, with 14 bases between. CDR3 bases: TGTGCCAGCACTCCCCCGACACATTCCTACGAGCAGTACTTC. The encoded protein is CASTPPTHSYEQYF.

This rearrangement joins TRBV3-1 to TRBJ1-5; D remains ambiguous. V was pared by 1 base and J by 4 bases, with 20 bases between. CDR1 is LGHDT, CDR2 YNNKEL, per germline (reference sequence). The CDR3 has 18 amino acids. CDR3 protein: CASSQVPSGSGGNQPQHF. The CDR3 region has the DNA TGTGCCAGCAGCCAAGTCCCCTCCGGATCGGGTGGGAATCAGCCCCAGCATTTT.

This chain joins TRBV5-1 and TRBJ2-7; D possibly corresponds to TRBD2 (6 bases). The CDR3 runs 15 residues. V lost 0 bases to trimming and J lost 0 bases, with 10 bases between them. Germline V CDR1 and CDR2: SGHRS, YFSETQ. DNA of the CDR3: TGCGCCAGCAGCTTGGTTAGGGGACTCTCCTACGAGCAGTACTTC. As protein: CASSLVRGLSYEQYF.